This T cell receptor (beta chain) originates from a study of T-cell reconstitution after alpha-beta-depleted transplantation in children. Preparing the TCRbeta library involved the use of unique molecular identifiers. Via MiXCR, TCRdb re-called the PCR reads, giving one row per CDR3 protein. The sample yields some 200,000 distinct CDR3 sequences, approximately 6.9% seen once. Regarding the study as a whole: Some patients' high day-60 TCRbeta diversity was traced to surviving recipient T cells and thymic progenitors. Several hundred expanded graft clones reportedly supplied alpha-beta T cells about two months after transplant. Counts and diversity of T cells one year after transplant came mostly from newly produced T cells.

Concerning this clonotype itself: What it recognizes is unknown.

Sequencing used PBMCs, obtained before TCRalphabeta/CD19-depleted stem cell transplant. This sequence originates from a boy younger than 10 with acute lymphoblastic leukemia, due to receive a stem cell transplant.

The CDR3 protein is CASYLQGQYTGELFF. CDR3 DNA sequence: TGTGCCAGCTACCTTCAGGGGCAATACACCGGGGAGCTGTTTTTT. This chain links TRBV18 with TRBJ2-2; maybe TRBD1 (6 bases). The germline V and J ends were trimmed by 7 bases and 3 bases, with 15 bases remaining between them. CDR3 size: 15 residues. CDR1 is KGHSH, CDR2 LQKENI, per germline.